Below, one T cell receptor (beta chain) is given with its context. Its target is unknown. The data were obtained in a study of beta chain features in type 1 diabetes. About 116 mL of blood, on average, came from one heparinised draw per donor. Purity above 95% was achieved in all sorted populations. Sequenced material consisted of expressed TCRB transcripts (all of the isolated RNA was reverse transcribed). An average around 3.3 million reads came from naive, central memory and regulatory T cell samples. Here immunoSEQ multiplex PCR was the method, and the copy in TCRdb shows in-frame clones only, minus some. The sample carries 300,000 or so clones, 13% to 15% recorded once. The J segment lost 0 bases and the V segment lost 5 bases, leaving 17 bases of the junction unmatched. The CDR3 runs to 19 residues. Per the germline V gene, CDR1 is MDHEN and CDR2 is SYDVKM. Findings and caveats of the study: PCR, the amplification step, might favor shorter templates, equally in patients and controls. TCRB CDR3 length was moderately but significantly reduced in all four CD4+ subsets of Type 1 diabetes patients.

This chain uses TRBV28 with TRBJ2-7, with 9 positions matching TRBD2. This sequence originates from a man aged 25 to 40 with type 1 diabetes. Sequenced material: naive CD4+ T cells from blood. The CDR3 DNA is TGTGCCAGCAGTCCCTACTCTAGCGGGATAGGTATGGGCTCCTACGAGCAGTACTTC. It yields the protein CASSPYSSGIGMGSYEQYF.